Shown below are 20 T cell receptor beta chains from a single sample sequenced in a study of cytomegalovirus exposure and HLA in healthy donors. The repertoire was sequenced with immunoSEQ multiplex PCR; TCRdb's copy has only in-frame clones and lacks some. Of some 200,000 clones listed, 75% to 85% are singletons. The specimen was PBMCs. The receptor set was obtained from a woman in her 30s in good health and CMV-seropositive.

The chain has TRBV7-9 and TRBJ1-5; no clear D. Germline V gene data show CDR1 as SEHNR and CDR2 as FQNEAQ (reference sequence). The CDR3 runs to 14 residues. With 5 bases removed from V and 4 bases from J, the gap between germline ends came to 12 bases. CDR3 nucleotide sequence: TGTGCCAGCAGCCATGACACCCTTAATCAGCCCCAGCATTTT. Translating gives CASSHDTLNQPQHF.

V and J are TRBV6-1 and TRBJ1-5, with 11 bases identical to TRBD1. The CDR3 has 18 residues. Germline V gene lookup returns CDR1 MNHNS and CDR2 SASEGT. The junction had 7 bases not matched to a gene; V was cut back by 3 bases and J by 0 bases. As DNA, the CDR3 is TGTGCCAGCAGTGACCCGTGGACAGGGGGCTATAGCAATCAGCCCCAGCATTTT. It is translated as CASSDPWTGGYSNQPQHF.

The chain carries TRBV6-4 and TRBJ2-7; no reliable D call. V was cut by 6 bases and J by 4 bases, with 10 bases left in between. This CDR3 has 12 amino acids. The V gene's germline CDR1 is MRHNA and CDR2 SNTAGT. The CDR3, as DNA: TGTGCCAGCAGCGATCCCCAGTACGAGCAGTACTTC. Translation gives CASSDPQYEQYF.

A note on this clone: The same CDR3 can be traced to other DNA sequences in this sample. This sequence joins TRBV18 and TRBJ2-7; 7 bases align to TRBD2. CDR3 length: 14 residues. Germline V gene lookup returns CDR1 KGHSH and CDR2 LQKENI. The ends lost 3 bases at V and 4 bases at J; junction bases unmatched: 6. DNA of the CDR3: TGTGCCAGCTCACCCACCACCGGGGGGTACGAGCAGTACTTC. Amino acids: CASSPTTGGYEQYF.

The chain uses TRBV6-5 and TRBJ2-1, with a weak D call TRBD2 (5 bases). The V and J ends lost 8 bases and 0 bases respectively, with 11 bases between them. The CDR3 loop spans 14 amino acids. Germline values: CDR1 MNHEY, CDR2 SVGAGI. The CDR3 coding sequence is TGTGCCAGCTCCCAGCGGAGCTCCTACAATGAGCAGTTCTTC. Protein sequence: CASSQRSSYNEQFF.

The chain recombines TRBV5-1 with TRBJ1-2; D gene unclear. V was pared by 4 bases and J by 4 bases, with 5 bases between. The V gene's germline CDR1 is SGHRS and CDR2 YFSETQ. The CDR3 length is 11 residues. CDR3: CASSGGYGYTF. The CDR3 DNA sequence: TGCGCCAGCAGCGGAGGCTATGGCTACACCTTC.

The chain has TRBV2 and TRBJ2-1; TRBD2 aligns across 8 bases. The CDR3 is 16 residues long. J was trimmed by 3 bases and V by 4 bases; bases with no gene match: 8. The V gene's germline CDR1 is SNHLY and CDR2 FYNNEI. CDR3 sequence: CASSAILAVSYNEQFF. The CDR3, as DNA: TGTGCCAGCAGTGCCATACTAGCGGTTAGCTACAATGAGCAGTTCTTC.

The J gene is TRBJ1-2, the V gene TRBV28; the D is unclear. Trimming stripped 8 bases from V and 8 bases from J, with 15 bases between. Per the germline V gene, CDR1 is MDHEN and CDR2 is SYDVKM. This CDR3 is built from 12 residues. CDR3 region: CASSSLGAGYTF. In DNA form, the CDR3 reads TGTGCCAGCTCTTCCTTGGGCGCAGGCTACACCTTC.

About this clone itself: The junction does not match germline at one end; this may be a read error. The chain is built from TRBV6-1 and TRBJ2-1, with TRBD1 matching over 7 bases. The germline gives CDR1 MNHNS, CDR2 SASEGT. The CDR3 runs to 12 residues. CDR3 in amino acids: CASSEVTGKTLF. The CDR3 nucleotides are TGTGCCAGCAGTGAGGTGACAGGGAAGACGCTCTTC.

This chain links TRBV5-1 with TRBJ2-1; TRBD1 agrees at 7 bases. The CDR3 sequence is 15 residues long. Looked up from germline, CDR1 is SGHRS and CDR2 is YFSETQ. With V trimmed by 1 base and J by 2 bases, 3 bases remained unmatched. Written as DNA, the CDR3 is TGCGCCAGCAGCTTGTTGCAGGGGGCCTACAATGAGCAGTTCTTC. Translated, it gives CASSLLQGAYNEQFF. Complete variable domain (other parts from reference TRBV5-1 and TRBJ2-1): KAGVTQTPRYLIKTRGQQVTLSCSPISGHRSVSWYQQTPGQGLQFLFEYFSETQRNKGNFPGRFSGRQFSNSRSEMNVSTLELGDSALYLCASSLLQGAYNEQFFGPGTRLTVL.

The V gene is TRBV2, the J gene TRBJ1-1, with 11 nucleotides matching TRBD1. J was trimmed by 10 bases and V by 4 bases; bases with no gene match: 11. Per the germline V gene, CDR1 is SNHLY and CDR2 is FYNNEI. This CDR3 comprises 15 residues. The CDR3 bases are TGTGCCAGCAGTGCCAATGCCGCCGGGACAGGGGGAGCTTTCTTT. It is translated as CASSANAAGTGGAFF.

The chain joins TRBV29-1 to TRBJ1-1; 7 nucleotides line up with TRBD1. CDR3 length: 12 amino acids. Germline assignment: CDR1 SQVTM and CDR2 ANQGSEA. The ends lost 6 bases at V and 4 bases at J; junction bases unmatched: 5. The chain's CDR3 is CSVLTGFTEAFF. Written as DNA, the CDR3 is TGCAGCGTCCTGACAGGGTTCACTGAAGCTTTCTTT.

CDR3 region: CASRLGGSRAETQYF. The CDR3 DNA reads TGTGCCAGCAGATTGGGGGGATCCCGGGCCGAGACCCAGTACTTC. This sequence joins TRBV6-5 and TRBJ2-5; D might be TRBD2 (6 bases). V lost 6 bases to trimming and J lost 5 bases, with 19 bases between them. This CDR3 contains 15 residues. Germline CDR1 and CDR2: MNHEY and SVGAGI.

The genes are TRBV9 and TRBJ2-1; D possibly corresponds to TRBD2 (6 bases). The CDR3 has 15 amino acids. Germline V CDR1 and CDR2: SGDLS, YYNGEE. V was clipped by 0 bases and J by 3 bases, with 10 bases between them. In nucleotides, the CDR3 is TGTGCCAGCAGCGTAGTAGCGGCAGACTACAATGAGCAGTTCTTC. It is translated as CASSVVAADYNEQFF.

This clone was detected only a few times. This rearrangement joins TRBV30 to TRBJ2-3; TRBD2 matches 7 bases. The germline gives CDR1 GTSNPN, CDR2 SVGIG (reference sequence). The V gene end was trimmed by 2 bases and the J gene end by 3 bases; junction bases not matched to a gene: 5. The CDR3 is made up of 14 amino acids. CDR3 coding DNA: TGTGCCTGGAGTCTAGGACTAGAGACAGATACGCAGTATTTT. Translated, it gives CAWSLGLETDTQYF.

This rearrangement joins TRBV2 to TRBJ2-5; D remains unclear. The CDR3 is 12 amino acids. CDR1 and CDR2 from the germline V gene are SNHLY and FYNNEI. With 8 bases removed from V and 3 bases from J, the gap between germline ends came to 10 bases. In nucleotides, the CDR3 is TGTGCCAGCGGTCAGTTAAAAGAGACCCAGTACTTC. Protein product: CASGQLKETQYF.

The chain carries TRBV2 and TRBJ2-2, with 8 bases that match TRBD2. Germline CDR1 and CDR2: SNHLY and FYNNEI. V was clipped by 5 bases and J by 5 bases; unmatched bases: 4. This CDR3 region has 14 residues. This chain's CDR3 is CASSSGRRTGELFF. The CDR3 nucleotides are TGTGCCAGCAGTAGCGGGAGAAGGACCGGGGAGCTGTTTTTT.

In DNA form, the CDR3 reads TGTGCCAGCAGCGCCCGGACTGAAAATGAGCAGTTCTTC. Amino acid sequence: CASSARTENEQFF. The chain has TRBV9 and TRBJ2-1; maybe TRBD2 (5 bases). CDR1 is SGDLS and CDR2 is YYNGEE in the germline V gene. CDR3 length equals 13 residues. The germline V and J ends were trimmed by 3 bases and 7 bases, with 11 bases remaining between them. The variable domain in full, completed from reference TRBV9 and TRBJ2-1, reads DSGVTQTPKHLITATGQRVTLRCSPRSGDLSVYWYQQSLDQGLQFLIQYYNGEERAKGNILERFSAQQFPDLHSELNLSSLELGDSALYFCASSARTENEQFFGPGTRLTVL.

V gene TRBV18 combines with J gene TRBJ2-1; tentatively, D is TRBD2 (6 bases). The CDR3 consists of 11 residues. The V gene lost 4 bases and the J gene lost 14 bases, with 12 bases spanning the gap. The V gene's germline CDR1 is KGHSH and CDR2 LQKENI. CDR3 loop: CASSQREREFF. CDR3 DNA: TGTGCCAGCTCACAACGGGAGCGGGAGTTCTTC.

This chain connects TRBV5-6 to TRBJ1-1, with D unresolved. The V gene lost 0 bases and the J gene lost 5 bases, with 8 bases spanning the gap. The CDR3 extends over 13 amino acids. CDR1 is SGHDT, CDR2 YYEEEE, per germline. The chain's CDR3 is CASSLDRVTEAFF. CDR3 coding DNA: TGTGCCAGCAGCTTGGATAGAGTTACTGAAGCTTTCTTT.